Below, 9 T cell receptor beta chains from the same sample are listed, as sequenced in a study of T cells after yellow fever vaccination. A single record per CDR3 protein comes from TCRdb applying MiXCR to the 5' RACE reads. The sample contains 300,000 to 400,000 distinct CDR3 sequences, roughly 10% of which appear only once. The sample was CD4+ T cells sorted from PBMCs, taken 45 days after the yellow fever booster vaccination. These receptors came from a young man who received the YFV17D yellow fever vaccine.

This clonotype was counted ten times or more. The chain combines TRBV15 with TRBJ1-1, with no clear D. Germline assignment: CDR1 LNHNV and CDR2 YYDKDF (reference sequence). The CDR3 contains 12 residues. V shed 0 bases and J shed 7 bases, with 6 bases lying between them. The CDR3 DNA reads TGTGCCACCAGCAGAGATTCGGGTGAAGCTTTCTTT. This sequence encodes CATSRDSGEAFF.

This clonotype was detected a few times. The chain combines TRBV11-2 with TRBJ2-3; tentatively, D is TRBD1 or TRBD2 (6 bases each). CDR1 is SGHAT, CDR2 FQNNGV, per germline. The CDR3 is 14 residues long. Trimming stripped 5 bases from V and 2 bases from J, with 11 bases between. The CDR3 DNA follows: TGTGCCAGCAGCGGTGGGGGGCACACAGATACGCAGTATTTT. Translation: CASSGGGHTDTQYF.

This clonotype appeared many times. This chain connects TRBV4-1 to TRBJ2-7, with D hard to call. The CDR3 has 15 amino acids. V lost 0 bases and J lost 2, with 11 bases in between. Germline assignment: CDR1 MGHRA and CDR2 YSYEKL. The CDR3 loop reads CASSQDRNGPYEQYF. The CDR3 DNA sequence: TGCGCCAGCAGCCAAGATCGGAACGGCCCCTACGAGCAGTACTTC.

The chain carries TRBV12-3 or TRBV12-4 and TRBJ1-2; D gene unclear. V shed 3 bases and J shed 5 bases, with 7 bases lying between them. The CDR3 sequence is 12 residues long. The CDR3 region is CASSFFSYGYTF. DNA of the CDR3: TGTGCCAGCAGTTTTTTCAGTTATGGCTACACCTTC.

The table lists this clonotype with a few counts. The chain joins TRBV28 to TRBJ1-1; D remains unclear. V gave up 6 bases and J gave up 4 bases, with 18 bases separating them. In germline, CDR1 is MDHEN, CDR2 SYDVKM. The CDR3 consists of 15 residues. Here the CDR3 reads CASSLPTSAGTEAFF. Here the CDR3 DNA reads TGTGCCAGCAGCCTCCCTACATCGGCCGGCACTGAAGCTTTCTTT. Full variable domain (remainder filled in from reference TRBV28 and TRBJ1-1): DVKVTQSSRYLVKRTGEKVFLECVQDMDHENMFWYRQDPGLGLRLIYFSYDVKMKEKGDIPEGYSVSREKKERFSLILESASTNQTSMYLCASSLPTSAGTEAFFGQGTRLTVV.

The table lists this clonotype with a few counts. The rearrangement links TRBV20-1 to TRBJ2-7; 7 nucleotides line up with TRBD1. V lost 5 bases, J lost 3 bases, and 4 bases stayed unmatched. The germline V gene has CDR1 DFQATT and CDR2 SNEGSKA (reference sequence). The CDR3 loop spans 12 amino acids. CDR3 DNA sequence: TGCAGTGCTCCAGGGACAGACTACGAGCAGTACTTC. It translates to CSAPGTDYEQYF.

The chain joins TRBV4-3 to TRBJ2-3, with D maybe TRBD2 (7 bases). Looked up from germline, CDR1 is LGHNA and CDR2 is YSLEER. V was cut by 2 bases and J by 4 bases, with 19 bases left in between. This CDR3 has 17 residues. The CDR3 sequence is CASSQKAGAGQADTQYF. The DNA of the CDR3 is TGCGCCAGCAGCCAAAAGGCGGGGGCGGGGCAAGCAGATACGCAGTATTTT.

J is TRBJ1-2 and V is TRBV3-1; D may be TRBD1 (6 bases). From germline, CDR1 is LGHDT and CDR2 YNNKEL (reference sequence). CDR3 length equals 14 residues. The V and J ends lost 3 bases and 2 bases respectively, with 10 bases between them. As DNA, the CDR3 is TGTGCCAGCAGCCACCTGGACAGCAACTATGGCTACACCTTC. Its translation is CASSHLDSNYGYTF.

The J gene is TRBJ2-7, the V gene TRBV4-1; TRBD2 matches at 15 bases. This CDR3 has 20 residues. Germline values: CDR1 MGHRA, CDR2 YSYEKL. Losses at the gene ends were 4 bases for V and 2 bases for J; bases not matched to a gene: 15. The CDR3 DNA is TGCGCCAGCAGCCGGGGGACTAGCGGGGGGCGCTTGGAGCCCACCTACGAGCAGTACTTC. Translating it yields CASSRGTSGGRLEPTYEQYF.